What follows describes a single T cell receptor beta chain. These data come from a study of OX40 agonist ivuxolimab in advanced cancers. Blood specimens came from baseline, cycle 4 day 1, and cycle 7 day 1. Trimming at V came to 7 bases and at J to 7 bases, leaving 13 bases not matched to a gene. CDR1 is SQVTM and CDR2 is ANQGSEA in the germline V gene. The CDR3 has 14 residues. Clones were sequenced by immunoSEQ multiplex PCR, and TCRdb holds only the in-frame ones, with some missing. The sample contains 90,000 or so clones, more than 75% of which appear only once. The sample consisted of CD4+ or CD8+ T cells sorted from blood, taken in a trial of the OX40 agonist ivuxolimab. The rearrangement joins TRBV29-1 to TRBJ2-1; 7 bases line up with TRBD2. This clonotype originated in an adult with an advanced solid tumor such as melanoma, head and neck, liver or kidney cancer. CDR3 sequence: CSARSGRGVNEQFF. Written as DNA, the CDR3 is TGCAGCGCCCGATCAGGGAGGGGAGTTAATGAGCAGTTCTTC.